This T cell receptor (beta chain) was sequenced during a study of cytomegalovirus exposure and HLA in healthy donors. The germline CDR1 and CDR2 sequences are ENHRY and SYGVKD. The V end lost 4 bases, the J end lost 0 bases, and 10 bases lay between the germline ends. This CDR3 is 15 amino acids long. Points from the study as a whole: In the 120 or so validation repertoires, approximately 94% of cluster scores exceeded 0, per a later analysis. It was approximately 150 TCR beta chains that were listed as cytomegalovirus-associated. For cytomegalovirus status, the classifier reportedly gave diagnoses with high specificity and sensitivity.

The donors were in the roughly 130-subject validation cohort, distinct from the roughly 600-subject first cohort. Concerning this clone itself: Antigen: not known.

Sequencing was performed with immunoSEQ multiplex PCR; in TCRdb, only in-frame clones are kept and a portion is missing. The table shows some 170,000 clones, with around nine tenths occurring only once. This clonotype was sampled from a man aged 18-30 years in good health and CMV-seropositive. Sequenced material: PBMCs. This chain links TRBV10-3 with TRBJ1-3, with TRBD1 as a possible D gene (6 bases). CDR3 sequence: CAISGQANSGNTIYF. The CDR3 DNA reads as TGTGCCATCAGTGGACAGGCAAACTCTGGAAACACCATATATTTT.